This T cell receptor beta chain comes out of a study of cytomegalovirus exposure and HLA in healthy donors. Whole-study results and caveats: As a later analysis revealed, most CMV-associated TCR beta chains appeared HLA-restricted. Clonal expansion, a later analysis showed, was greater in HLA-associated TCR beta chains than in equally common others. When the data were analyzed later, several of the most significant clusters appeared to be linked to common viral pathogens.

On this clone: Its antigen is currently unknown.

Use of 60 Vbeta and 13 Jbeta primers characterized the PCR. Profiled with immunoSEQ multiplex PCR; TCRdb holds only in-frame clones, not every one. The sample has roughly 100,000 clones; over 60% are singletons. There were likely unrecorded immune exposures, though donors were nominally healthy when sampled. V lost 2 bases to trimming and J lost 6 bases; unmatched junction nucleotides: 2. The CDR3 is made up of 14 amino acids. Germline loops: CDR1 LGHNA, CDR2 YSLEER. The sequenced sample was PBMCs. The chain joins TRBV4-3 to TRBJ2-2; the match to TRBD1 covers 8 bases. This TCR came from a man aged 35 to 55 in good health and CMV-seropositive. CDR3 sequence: CASSQTGGPGELFF. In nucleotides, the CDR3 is TGCGCCAGCAGCCAAACAGGGGGTCCCGGGGAGCTGTTTTTT.